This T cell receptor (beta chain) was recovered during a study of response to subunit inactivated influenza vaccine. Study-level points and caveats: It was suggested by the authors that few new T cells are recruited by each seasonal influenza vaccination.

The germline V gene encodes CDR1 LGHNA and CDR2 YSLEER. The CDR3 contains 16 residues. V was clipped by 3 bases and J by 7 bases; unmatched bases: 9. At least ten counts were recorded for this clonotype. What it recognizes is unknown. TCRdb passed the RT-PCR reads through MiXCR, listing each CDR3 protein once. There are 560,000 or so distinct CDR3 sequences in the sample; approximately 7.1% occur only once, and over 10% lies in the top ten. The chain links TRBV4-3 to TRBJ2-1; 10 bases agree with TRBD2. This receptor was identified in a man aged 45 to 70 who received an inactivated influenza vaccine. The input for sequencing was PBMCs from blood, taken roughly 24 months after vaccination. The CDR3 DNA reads TGCGCCAGCAGCCAGTCGCCTAGCGGGGGTGAGAATGAGCAGTTCTTC. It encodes CASSQSPSGGENEQFF.